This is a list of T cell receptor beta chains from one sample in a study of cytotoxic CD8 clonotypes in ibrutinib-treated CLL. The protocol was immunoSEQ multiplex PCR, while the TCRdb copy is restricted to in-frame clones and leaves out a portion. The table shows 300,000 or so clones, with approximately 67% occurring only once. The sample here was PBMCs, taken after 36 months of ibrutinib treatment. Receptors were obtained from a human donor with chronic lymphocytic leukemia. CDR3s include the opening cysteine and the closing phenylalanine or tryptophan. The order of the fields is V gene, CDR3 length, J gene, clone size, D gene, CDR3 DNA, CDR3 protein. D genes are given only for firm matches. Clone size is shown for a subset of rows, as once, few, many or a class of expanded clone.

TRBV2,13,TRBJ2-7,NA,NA,TGTGCCAGCATCCCCCTTGGGGTCTACGAGCAGTACTTC,CASIPLGVYEQYF
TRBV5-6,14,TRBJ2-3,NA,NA,TGTGCCAGCAGTAATCTACAGGGAAGAGATACGCAGTATTTT,CASSNLQGRDTQYF
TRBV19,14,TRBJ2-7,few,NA,TGTGCCAGTAGTATAGGCCATGGGGATCTCGAGCAGTACTTC,CASSIGHGDLEQYF
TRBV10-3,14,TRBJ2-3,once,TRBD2,TGTGCCATCAGTGAGGGACGGGAGGCAGATACGCAGTATTTT,CAISEGREADTQYF
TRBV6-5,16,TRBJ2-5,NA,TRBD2,TGTGCCAGCAGTTATTGGCTAGCGGGACTCCAAGAGACCCAGTACTTC,CASSYWLAGLQETQYF
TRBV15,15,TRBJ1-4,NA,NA,TGTGCCACCAGCAGAGGAGACAGCCGTAATGAAAAACTGTTTTTT,CATSRGDSRNEKLFF
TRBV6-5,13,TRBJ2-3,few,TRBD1,TGTGCCAGGGTGACAGGGAACACAGATACGCAGTATTTT,CARVTGNTDTQYF
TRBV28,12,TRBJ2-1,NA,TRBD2,TGTGCCAGCAGCCCGGGGGGGTCGGAGCAGTTCTTC,CASSPGGSEQFF
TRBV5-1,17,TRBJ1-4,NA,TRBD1,TGCGCCAGCAGCTTGTCGGGGTACCGACAGGGTAATGAAAAACTGTTTTTT,CASSLSGYRQGNEKLFF
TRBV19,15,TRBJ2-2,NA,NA,TGTGCCAGTAGTATAACCGGCTCATACACCGGGGAGCTGTTTTTT,CASSITGSYTGELFF
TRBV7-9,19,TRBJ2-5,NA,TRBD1,TGTGCCAGCCCATCCCGGACAGGGCTCATGGGAAAGGGCCAAGAGACCCAGTACTTC,CASPSRTGLMGKGQETQYF
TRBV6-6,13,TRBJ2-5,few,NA,TGTGCCAGCACCCCCCGGAACCGAGAGACCCAGTACTTC,CASTPRNRETQYF
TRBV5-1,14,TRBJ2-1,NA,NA,TGCGCCAGTAAAGGAGGCGCAGGGGTCGATGAGCAGTTCTTC,CASKGGAGVDEQFF
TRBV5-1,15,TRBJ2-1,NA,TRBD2,TGCGCCAGCAGCTACGGGCTAGCGGGATACAATGAGCAGTTCTTC,CASSYGLAGYNEQFF
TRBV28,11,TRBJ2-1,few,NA,TGTGCCAGCAGTTTTCAGGGTGAGCAGTTCTTC,CASSFQGEQFF
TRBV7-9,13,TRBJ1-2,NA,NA,TGTGCCAGCAGCTTAGCAGGGTACTATGGCTACACCTTC,CASSLAGYYGYTF
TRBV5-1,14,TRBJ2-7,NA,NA,TGCGCCAGCAGCTGGACTGGGAGCTCCTACGAGCAGTACTTC,CASSWTGSSYEQYF
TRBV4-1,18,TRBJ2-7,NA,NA,TGCGCCAGCAGCCCATGGCTTGAGTCCGGGACACCTTTCTACGAGCAGTACTTC,CASSPWLESGTPFYEQYF
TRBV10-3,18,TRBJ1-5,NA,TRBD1,TGTGCCATCAGTGAAACGTGGGACAGGACGTATAGCAATCAGCCCCAGCATTTT,CAISETWDRTYSNQPQHF
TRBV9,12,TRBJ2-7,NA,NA,TGTGCCAGCAGCCCGTCATCATACGAGCAGTACTTC,CASSPSSYEQYF
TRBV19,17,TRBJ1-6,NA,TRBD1,TGTGCCAGTAGTATCGTTGTGGGGACAGGCGCGGTTTCACCCCTCCACTTT,CASSIVVGTGAVSPLHF